This T cell receptor beta chain came from a study of shared clonotypes between healthy human individuals. Broader study findings: Relative to clonotypes present in all four donors, those not shared had lower generation probabilities.

To note about this clone: Its specificity is unknown.

TCRdb's copy holds only in-frame clones and misses some; the assay was immunoSEQ multiplex PCR. The sample lists around 700,000 clones; roughly 78% were seen once. V lost 6 bases and J lost 4; bases outside the gene matches: 7. Germline V lookup: CDR1 MDHEN, CDR2 SYDVKM. This CDR3 region has 14 residues. Sequences were obtained from memory CD4+ T cells sorted from blood. Subset denoted: CD45RA-negative fraction. The clonotype was recovered from a woman aged 25 to 39 in good health. The chain joins TRBV28 to TRBJ2-7; TRBD2 matches 9 bases. CDR3 nucleotide sequence: TGTGCCAGCAGGGTCTTTAGCGGGAGATACGAGCAGTACTTC. Encoded protein: CASRVFSGRYEQYF.